This TCR beta chain came from a study of blood T cell repertoires in COVID-19. Study overall: Sites across the United States, Italy and Spain contributed samples from acute and convalescent COVID-19.

Methods used by the authors: Researchers report that nucleated cell counts were estimated from reference gene primer amplification. The table came from immunoSEQ multiplex PCR; TCRdb's copy has only in-frame clones and leaves some out. V, J and clone size are those of that table, while D and trimming were read from the DNA. The sample yields 100,000 to 110,000 clones, about 80% seen once. V shed 8 bases, J shed 1 base, and the junction held 2 bases outside the gene matches. The CDR3 extends over 14 amino acids. Germline CDR1 reads KGHSH; CDR2 reads LQKENI. The TCR originated in a woman aged 70-85 years with acute or convalescent COVID-19. V and J are TRBV18 and TRBJ2-1, with 10 nucleotides matching TRBD2. The sample comprised peripheral blood. The CDR3 DNA is TGTGCCAGCCAGACTAGCGGGTCCTACAATGAGCAGTTCTTC. Amino acids: CASQTSGSYNEQFF.